This TCR beta chain was sequenced during a study of shared clonotypes between healthy human individuals. Turning to the study itself: CD4 naive and memory got three plates each, CD8 naive two, CD8 memory one.

Clones were sequenced by immunoSEQ multiplex PCR, and TCRdb holds only the in-frame ones, with some missing. This sample has about 2.3 million clones; roughly 93% occur once, and the top ten carry about 0.39%. The donor cohort consisted entirely of Caucasian adults residing in Nashville, Tennessee. Points on this clone: Its antigen is still unknown.

In germline, CDR1 is ENHRY, CDR2 SYGVKD. Trimming removed 4 bases from V and 7 bases from J, with 7 bases in between. The CDR3 is 11 residues long. Overall study results and limits: Clonotype sharing among donors was thought likely to change with sequencing depth.

The receptor was isolated from a man aged 18 to 35 in good health. Some clones in this sample may be carry-over from other donors' samples. This chain links TRBV10-3 with TRBJ1-2; D gene unclear. Sample: naive CD4+ T cells from PBMCs. Subset reported: CD45RA+ positively selected. The CDR3 DNA is TGTGCCATCAGTGCTACTTTTGGCTACACCTTC. Translating gives CAISATFGYTF.